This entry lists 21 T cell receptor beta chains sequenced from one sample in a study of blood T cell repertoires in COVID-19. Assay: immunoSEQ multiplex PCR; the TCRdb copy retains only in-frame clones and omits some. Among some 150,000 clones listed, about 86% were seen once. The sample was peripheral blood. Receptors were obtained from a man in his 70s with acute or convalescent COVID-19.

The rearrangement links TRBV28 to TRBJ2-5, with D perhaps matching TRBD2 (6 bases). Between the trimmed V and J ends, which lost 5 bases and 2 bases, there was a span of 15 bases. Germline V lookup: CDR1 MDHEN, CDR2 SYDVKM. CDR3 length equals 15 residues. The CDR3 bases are TGTGCCAGCAGTCCTTTAGCGGCCCGACAAGAGACCCAGTACTTC. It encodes CASSPLAARQETQYF.

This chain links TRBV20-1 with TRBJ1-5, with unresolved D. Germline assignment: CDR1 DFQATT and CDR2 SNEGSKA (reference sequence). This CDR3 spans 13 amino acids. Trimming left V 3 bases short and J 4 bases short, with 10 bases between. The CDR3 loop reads CSASLQNNQPQHF. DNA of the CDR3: TGCAGTGCTAGTCTTCAGAATAATCAGCCCCAGCATTTT.

The CDR3 DNA reads TGTGCCAGCAGCCCTGGACTAGCGGGAGCGCTTACAGATACGCAGTATTTT. Its translation: CASSPGLAGALTDTQYF. J is TRBJ2-3 and V is TRBV11-3; 13 bases are a match to TRBD2. Germline trimming cut 5 bases from V and 3 bases from J; bases unmatched to any gene: 8. Germline lookup yields CDR1 SGHNT and CDR2 YENEEA. There are 17 residues in the CDR3. The full variable domain, rest sourced from reference TRBV11-3 and TRBJ2-3, is EAGVVQSPRYKIIEKKQPVAFWCNPISGHNTLYWYLQNLGQGPELLIRYENEEAVDDSQLPKDRFSAERLKGVDSTLKIQPAELGDSAVYLCASSPGLAGALTDTQYFGPGTRLTVL.

In DNA, the CDR3 is TGTGCCAGCAGTTCGACAGGGACACGAACCCATCAGCCCCAGCATTTT. This translates into CASSSTGTRTHQPQHF. The chain links TRBV27 to TRBJ1-5; 7 nucleotides match TRBD1. CDR1 MNHEY and CDR2 SMNVEV come from the germline V gene (reference sequence). The CDR3 is 16 residues long. The V segment lost 4 bases and the J segment 5 bases; nucleotides outside the gene matches: 11.

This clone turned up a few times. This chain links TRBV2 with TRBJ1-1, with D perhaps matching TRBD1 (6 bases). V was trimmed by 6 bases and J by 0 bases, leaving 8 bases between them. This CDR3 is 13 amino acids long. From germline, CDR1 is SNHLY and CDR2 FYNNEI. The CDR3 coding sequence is TGTGCCAGCAGGGACAGCTTGAACACTGAAGCTTTCTTT. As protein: CASRDSLNTEAFF.

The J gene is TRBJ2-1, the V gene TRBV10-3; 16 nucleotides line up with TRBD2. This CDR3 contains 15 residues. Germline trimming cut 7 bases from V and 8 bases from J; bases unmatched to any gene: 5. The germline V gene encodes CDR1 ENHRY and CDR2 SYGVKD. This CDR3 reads CAINPGTSGRDEQFF. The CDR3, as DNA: TGTGCCATCAACCCCGGGACTAGCGGGAGGGATGAGCAGTTCTTC.

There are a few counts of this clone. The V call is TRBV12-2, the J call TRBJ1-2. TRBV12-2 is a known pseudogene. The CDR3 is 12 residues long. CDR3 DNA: TGTGCAAGTCGCTCCGGGGGGTTTGGCTACACCTTC. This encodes CASRSGGFGYTF.

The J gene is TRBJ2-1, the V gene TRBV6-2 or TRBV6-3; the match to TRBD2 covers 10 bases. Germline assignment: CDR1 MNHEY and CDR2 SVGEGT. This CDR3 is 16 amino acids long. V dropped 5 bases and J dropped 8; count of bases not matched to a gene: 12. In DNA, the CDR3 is TGTGCCAGCAGTCCACCGGGACTAGCGAAGTTCGATGAGCAGTTCTTC. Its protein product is CASSPPGLAKFDEQFF.

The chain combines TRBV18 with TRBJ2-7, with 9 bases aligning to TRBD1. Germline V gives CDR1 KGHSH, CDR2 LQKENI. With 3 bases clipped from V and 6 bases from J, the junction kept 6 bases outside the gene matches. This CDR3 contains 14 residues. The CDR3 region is CASSPRTGVFEQYF. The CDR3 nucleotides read TGTGCCAGCTCACCCCGGACAGGGGTTTTCGAGCAGTACTTC. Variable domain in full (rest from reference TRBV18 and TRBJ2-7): NAGVMQNPRHLVRRRGQEARLRCSPMKGHSHVYWYRQLPEEGLKFMVYLQKENIIDESGMPKERFSAEFPKEGPSILRIQQVVRGDSAAYFCASSPRTGVFEQYFGPGTRLTVT.

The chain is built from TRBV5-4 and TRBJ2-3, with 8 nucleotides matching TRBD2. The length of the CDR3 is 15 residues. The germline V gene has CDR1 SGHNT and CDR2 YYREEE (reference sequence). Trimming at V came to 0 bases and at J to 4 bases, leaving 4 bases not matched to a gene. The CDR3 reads CASSLVSGNADTQYF. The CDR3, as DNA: TGTGCCAGCAGCTTGGTTAGCGGGAACGCAGATACGCAGTATTTT.

The CDR3 sequence: CASSLDRGLFF. In DNA form, the CDR3 reads TGTGCCAGCAGCCTCGACAGGGGGCTGTTTTTT. The chain joins TRBV6-6 to TRBJ1-4; 9 positions match TRBD1. Germline V lookup: CDR1 MNHNY, CDR2 SVGAGI (reference sequence). Trimming cost V 6 bases and J 14 bases; bases outside gene matches: 4. The CDR3 extends over 11 amino acids.

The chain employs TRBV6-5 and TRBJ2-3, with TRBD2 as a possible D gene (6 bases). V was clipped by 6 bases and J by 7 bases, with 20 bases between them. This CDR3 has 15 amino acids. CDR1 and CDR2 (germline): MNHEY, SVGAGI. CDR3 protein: CASSPAAGTTNTQYF. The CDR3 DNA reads TGTGCCAGCAGCCCGGCGGCGGGAACCACGAATACGCAGTATTTT.

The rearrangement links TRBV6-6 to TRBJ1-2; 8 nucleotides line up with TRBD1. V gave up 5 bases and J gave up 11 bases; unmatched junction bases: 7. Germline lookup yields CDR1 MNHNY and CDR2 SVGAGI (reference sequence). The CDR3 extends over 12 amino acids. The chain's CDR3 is CASSNTRQGYTF. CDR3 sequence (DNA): TGTGCCAGCAGTAATACTAGACAGGGGTACACCTTC.

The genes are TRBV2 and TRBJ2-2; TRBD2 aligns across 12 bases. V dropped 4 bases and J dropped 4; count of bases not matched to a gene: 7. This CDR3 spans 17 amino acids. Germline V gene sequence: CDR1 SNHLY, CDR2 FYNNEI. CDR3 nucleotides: TGTGCCAGCAGTGGGAGACTAGCGGGAGTCCGCACCGGGGAGCTGTTTTTT. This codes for CASSGRLAGVRTGELFF.

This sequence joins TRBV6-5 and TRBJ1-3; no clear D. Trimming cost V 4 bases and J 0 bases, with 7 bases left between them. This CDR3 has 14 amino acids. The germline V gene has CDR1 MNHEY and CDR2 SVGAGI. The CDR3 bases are TGTGCCAGCAGTTTTACAGTCTCTGGAAACACCATATATTTT. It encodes CASSFTVSGNTIYF.

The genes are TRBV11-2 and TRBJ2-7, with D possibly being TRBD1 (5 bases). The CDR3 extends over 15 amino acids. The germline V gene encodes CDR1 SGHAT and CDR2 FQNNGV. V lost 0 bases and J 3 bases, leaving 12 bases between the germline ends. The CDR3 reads CASSLDPGALYEQYF. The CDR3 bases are TGTGCCAGCAGCTTAGATCCTGGGGCACTCTACGAGCAGTACTTC.

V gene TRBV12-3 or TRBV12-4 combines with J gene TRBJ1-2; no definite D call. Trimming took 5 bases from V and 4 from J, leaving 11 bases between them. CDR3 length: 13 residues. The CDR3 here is CASSSLRFYGYTF. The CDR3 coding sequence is TGTGCCAGCAGTAGTCTACGGTTCTATGGCTACACCTTC.

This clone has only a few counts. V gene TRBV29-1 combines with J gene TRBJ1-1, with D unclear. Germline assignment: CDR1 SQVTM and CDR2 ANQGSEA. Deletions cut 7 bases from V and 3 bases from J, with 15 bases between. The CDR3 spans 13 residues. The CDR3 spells CSGSLTADTEAFF. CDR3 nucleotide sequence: TGCAGCGGGTCTTTAACAGCTGACACTGAAGCTTTCTTT.

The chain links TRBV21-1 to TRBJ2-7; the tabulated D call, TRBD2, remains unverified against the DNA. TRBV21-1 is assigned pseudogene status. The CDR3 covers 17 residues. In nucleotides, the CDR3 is TGTGCCAGCAGCAAATCTTCAGGGAGGGGGATTTACTACGAGCAGTACTTC. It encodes CASSKSSGRGIYYEQYF.

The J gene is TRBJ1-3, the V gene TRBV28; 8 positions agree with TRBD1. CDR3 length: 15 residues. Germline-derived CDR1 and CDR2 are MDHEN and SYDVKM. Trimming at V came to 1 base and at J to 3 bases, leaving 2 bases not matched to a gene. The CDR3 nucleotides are TGTGCCAGCAGTTTATTGGGGACAGGTGGAAACACCATATATTTT. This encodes CASSLLGTGGNTIYF.

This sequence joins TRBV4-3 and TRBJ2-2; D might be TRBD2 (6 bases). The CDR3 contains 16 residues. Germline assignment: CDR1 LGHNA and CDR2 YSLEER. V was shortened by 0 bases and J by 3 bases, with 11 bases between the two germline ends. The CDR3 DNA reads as TGCGCCAGCAGCCAAGACCCTAGCGAAGACACCGGGGAGCTGTTTTTT. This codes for CASSQDPSEDTGELFF.